These T cell receptor beta chains were read from a single sample in a study of cytomegalovirus exposure and HLA in healthy donors. Some clones are missing from TCRdb's copy, which holds only in-frame ones; the method was immunoSEQ multiplex PCR. The sample has some 140,000 clones, over 60% seen once. What was sequenced was PBMCs. The receptors stem from a male donor in good health and CMV-seropositive. Both conserved end residues are part of each CDR3. A D gene is named only where the DNA matches it firmly. Clone size, where shown, is once, few, many, or a class for clones that have expanded.

d_call	v_call	j_call	clone_size	cdr3_nt	cdr3_aa
NA	TRBV14	TRBJ2-2	NA	TGTGCCAGCAGCCAATGGACAGAGTACACCGGGGAGCTGTTTTTT	CASSQWTEYTGELFF
NA	TRBV13	TRBJ2-3	NA	TGTGCCAGCAGCTCGGGGTCACTCACAGATACGCAGTATTTT	CASSSGSLTDTQYF
NA	TRBV27	TRBJ1-6	NA	TGTGCCAGCAGTCTCCTAGGACAGCTGCGTTCACCCCTCCACTTT	CASSLLGQLRSPLHF
NA	TRBV27	TRBJ2-7	NA	TGTGCCAGCGGGATACAGGGAATTTCCTACGAGCAGTACTTC	CASGIQGISYEQYF
NA	TRBV5-1	TRBJ2-3	NA	TGCGCCAGCAGCATCGGACAGAGCACAGATACGCAGTATTTT	CASSIGQSTDTQYF
TRBD2	TRBV5-5	TRBJ2-7	NA	TGTGCCAGCAGCTTGAGGACTAGCGGCCATTACGAGCAGTACTTC	CASSLRTSGHYEQYF
NA	TRBV30	TRBJ1-3	once	TGTGCCTGGAGTGTAGGAGGCGTGATACTTGGAAACACCATATATTTT	CAWSVGGVILGNTIYF
NA	TRBV2	TRBJ2-7	NA	TGTGCCAGCAGTGAGCTGAGGAGTCCCTACGAGCAGTACTTC	CASSELRSPYEQYF
NA	TRBV23-1	TRBJ1-4	few	TGCGCCAGCACCGAGACAGGACCGGAAAAACTGTTTTTT	CASTETGPEKLFF
TRBD1	TRBV11-2	TRBJ1-4	NA	TGTGCCAGCAGCTCGGGACAGGGGCCTAATGAAAAACTGTTTTTT	CASSSGQGPNEKLFF
NA	TRBV19	TRBJ2-2	NA	TGTGCCAGTAGTTTTGGACCTCCGGGACACTACACCGGGGAGCTGTTTTTT	CASSFGPPGHYTGELFF
TRBD1	TRBV27	TRBJ1-1	NA	TGTGCCAGCAGTCCGGACAGGGTTTGGACTGAAGCTTTCTTT	CASSPDRVWTEAFF
NA	TRBV6-5	TRBJ2-7	NA	TGTGCCAGCAGTCCGACAGCCGTTTCCTACGAGCAGTACTTC	CASSPTAVSYEQYF
NA	TRBV6-5	TRBJ2-5	NA	TGTGCCAGCAGTTATCAGACAGGACCAGAGACCCAGTACTTC	CASSYQTGPETQYF
TRBD1	TRBV9	TRBJ2-7	NA	TGTGCCAGCAGCGTAGCAGGGGGAGATTCCGAAAAGTACTTC	CASSVAGGDSEKYF
NA	TRBV7-6	TRBJ1-1	NA	TGTGCCAGCAGCCCCCAGGGTACTGAAGCTTTCTTT	CASSPQGTEAFF
TRBD1	TRBV5-4	TRBJ2-7	NA	TGTGCCAGCAGCTTGACAGGGGGCTACGAGCAGTACTTC	CASSLTGGYEQYF
TRBD1	TRBV18	TRBJ2-7	NA	TGTGCCAGCTCACCCCAGGGGGCACTCAATCAATACGAGCAGTACTTC	CASSPQGALNQYEQYF
NA	TRBV28	TRBJ2-3	NA	TGTGCCAGTCCCCCCCAGGGTTCGGGCACAGATACGCAGTATTTT	CASPPQGSGTDTQYF
TRBD1	TRBV4-3	TRBJ1-4	NA	TGCGCCAGCAGCCAACGAATTTTAGTAGGGGACAGCGTCGCAACTAATGAAAAACTGTTTTTT	CASSQRILVGDSVATNEKLFF
NA	TRBV4-1	TRBJ2-3	NA	TGCGCCAGCAGCCAGGAACCACAGGGCACAGATACGCAGTATTTT	CASSQEPQGTDTQYF
TRBD1	TRBV2	TRBJ1-6	NA	TGTGCCAGCACCCCAGGACAGGGGTATAATTCACCCCTCCACTTT	CASTPGQGYNSPLHF
TRBD1	TRBV2	TRBJ2-7	NA	TGTGCCAGCAGTTCCAGGGGGTACGAGCAGTACTTC	CASSSRGYEQYF
NA	TRBV7-7	TRBJ2-2	NA	TGTGCTAGCAGCTCAGGGGTCGCCGGGGAGCTGTTTTTT	CASSSGVAGELFF
TRBD2	TRBV5-1	TRBJ2-5	NA	TGCGCCAGCAGCTGGCTAGCGGGAGGGCCGGAGACCCAGTACTTC	CASSWLAGGPETQYF
NA	TRBV7-9	TRBJ2-7	NA	TGTTCCAGCAGCTTACCCGAGGAGGTGCCCTACGAGCAGTACTTC	CSSSLPEEVPYEQYF
NA	TRBV4-1	TRBJ1-1	NA	TGCGCCAGCAGCTCTAGGCCCTCCAGGGCCCAACCGAGCACTGAAGCTTTCTTT	CASSSRPSRAQPSTEAFF
NA	TRBV19	TRBJ1-1	once	TGTGCCAGTAGGTCTACAGGGTTGAACACTGAAGCTTTCTTT	CASRSTGLNTEAFF
NA	TRBV11-2	TRBJ1-1	NA	TGTGCCAGCAGCTTAAGCAGGGCGAACACTGAAGCTTTCTTT	CASSLSRANTEAFF
NA	TRBV19	TRBJ1-2	NA	TGTGCCAGCGGTAACAAGGGGGACAAGGCTAACTATGGCTACACCTTC	CASGNKGDKANYGYTF
NA	TRBV7-8	TRBJ1-1	NA	TGTGCCAGCAGCTCCGGCCTCGGGAGGGTTGAAGCTTTCTTT	CASSSGLGRVEAFF
TRBD1	TRBV28	TRBJ1-1	NA	TGTGCCAGCAGACAGGGGACAGGGGGAACGAACACTGAAGCTTTCTTT	CASRQGTGGTNTEAFF
TRBD1	TRBV5-8	TRBJ1-6	NA	TGTGCCAGCAGGCCGAACAGGGGATCCTATAATTCACCCCTCCACTTT	CASRPNRGSYNSPLHF
TRBD1	TRBV28	TRBJ2-2	NA	TGTGCCAGCAGTCCCCACTGGGCAAATGGACAGGGGGAAGTGACCGGGGAGCTGTTTTTT	CASSPHWANGQGEVTGELFF
TRBD1	TRBV9	TRBJ1-1	NA	TGTGCCAGCAGCGTAACAGGGGGGGATACTGAAGCTTTCTTT	CASSVTGGDTEAFF
TRBD1	TRBV9	TRBJ1-1	NA	TGTGCCAGCAGCGCAACCGACAGGGGGGTTACTGAAGCTTTCTTT	CASSATDRGVTEAFF
TRBD1	TRBV7-9	TRBJ2-5	NA	TGTGCCAGCAGCTCGACAGGGAAAGAGACCCAGTACTTC	CASSSTGKETQYF
TRBD2	TRBV18	TRBJ2-1	NA	TGTGCCAGCTCACCACCGGGGACTAGCGGGAGAGCGGGGCAGTTCTTC	CASSPPGTSGRAGQFF
NA	TRBV19	TRBJ2-1	NA	TGTGCCAGTACCACCGGGGGTGGCGAGCAGTTCTTC	CASTTGGGEQFF
TRBD1	TRBV6-1	TRBJ2-5	NA	TGTGCCAGCGGCAGACAGGGTGGGGTACAAGAGACCCAGTACTTC	CASGRQGGVQETQYF
NA	TRBV19	TRBJ1-2	NA	TGTGCCAGTAGTATAGCAGAGGGAGGTGGCTACACCTTC	CASSIAEGGGYTF
NA	TRBV12-1	TRBJ2-5	NA	TGTGCCAGCAGCTTTGCCGTAGCCGGACCACGGAGGCCACTAGCGGGGGTTCAAGAGACCCAGTACTTC	CASSFAVAGPRRPLAGVQETQYF
NA	TRBV4-2	TRBJ2-1	NA	TGTGCCAGCAGCCAAGTAGCGGAAACCATTTACAATGAGCAGTTCTTC	CASSQVAETIYNEQFF
NA	TRBV6-4	TRBJ2-2	few	TGTGCCAGCAGTGACTCGGGATTAGCGGAGGGGGCGGAGCTGTTTTTT	CASSDSGLAEGAELFF
TRBD2	TRBV11-1	TRBJ2-7	NA	TGTGCCAGCAGCACGGGGGGGGTCTCCTACGAGCAGTACTTC	CASSTGGVSYEQYF
NA	TRBV7-9	TRBJ1-4	NA	TGTGCCAGCAGCTTAGCCAACGGTAATGAAAAACTGTTTTTT	CASSLANGNEKLFF
TRBD2	TRBV9	TRBJ2-2	NA	TGTGCCAGCAGCGTAGTATCGGGAGGCCTACCCGGGGAGCTGTTTTTT	CASSVVSGGLPGELFF
NA	TRBV7-9	TRBJ2-7	NA	TGTGCCAGCAGCTGGGGAGTAGGCGAGCAGTACTTC	CASSWGVGEQYF
TRBD1	TRBV7-8	TRBJ2-2	NA	TGTGCCAGCAGCTTAGAAAATACAGGGGGCCAAGTGGGGAACACCGGGGAGCTGTTTTTT	CASSLENTGGQVGNTGELFF
NA	TRBV7-9	TRBJ2-7	NA	TGTGCCAGCAGCTCCTATTCTTTCGCCACTTATCACTACGAGCAGTACTTC	CASSSYSFATYHYEQYF
NA	TRBV7-8	TRBJ1-1	NA	TGTGCCAGCAGCAAGACAGAAACGAACACTGAAGCTTTCTTT	CASSKTETNTEAFF
TRBD2	TRBV9	TRBJ2-2	NA	TGTGCCAGCAGCGTAGAATCACGACTAGCGGGAGGGCCCGGCGGGGAGCTGTTTTTT	CASSVESRLAGGPGGELFF
NA	TRBV7-9	TRBJ2-2	once	TGTGCCAGCAGCTTAGCTTCCCGGGCCGGGGAGCTGTTTTTT	CASSLASRAGELFF
TRBD1	TRBV11-1	TRBJ2-3	NA	TGTGCCAGCAGCAAGGGGACAGGGGCAGATACGCAGTATTTT	CASSKGTGADTQYF
TRBD2	TRBV6-1	TRBJ2-7	NA	TGTGCCAGCAGTGAAGGACTAGCGGTCTCCTACGAGCAGTACTTC	CASSEGLAVSYEQYF
NA	TRBV6-4	TRBJ2-6	NA	TGTGCCAGCAGTGACGACGGAGGCTCTGGGGCCAACGTCCTGACTTTC	CASSDDGGSGANVLTF
TRBD1	TRBV6-1	TRBJ2-5	NA	TGTGCCAGGTACAGGGGAGAGGGCCAAGAGACCCAGTACTTC	CARYRGEGQETQYF
TRBD1	TRBV10-1	TRBJ2-1	NA	TGCGCCAGCAGTCAACCGGGACAGGGAAGCAATGAGCAGTTCTTC	CASSQPGQGSNEQFF
TRBD2	TRBV5-1	TRBJ2-2	NA	TGCGCCAGCAGCTTGTTATCGGGAGGGCCCACCCGCGAAAAGAACACCGGGGAGCTGTTTTTT	CASSLLSGGPTREKNTGELFF